This T cell receptor (beta chain) came from a study of control samples from healthy donors and cancer patients. Sequencing used immunoSEQ multiplex PCR; TCRdb keeps in-frame clones, though not all of them. The sample shows 70,000 to 100,000 clones, about nine tenths of them seen only once. CDR3 length: 15 residues. V lost 5 bases to trimming and J lost 5 bases; unmatched junction nucleotides: 9. The germline gives CDR1 MGHDK, CDR2 SYGVNS. The genes are TRBV25-1 and TRBJ2-7, with 10 positions matching TRBD1. The receptor comes from a man aged 45-60 years in good health. Sequenced material: blood. DNA of the CDR3: TGTGCCAGCAGTCCCCCCCGGGACAGGGGCCACGAGCAGTACTTC. Protein: CASSPPRDRGHEQYF.